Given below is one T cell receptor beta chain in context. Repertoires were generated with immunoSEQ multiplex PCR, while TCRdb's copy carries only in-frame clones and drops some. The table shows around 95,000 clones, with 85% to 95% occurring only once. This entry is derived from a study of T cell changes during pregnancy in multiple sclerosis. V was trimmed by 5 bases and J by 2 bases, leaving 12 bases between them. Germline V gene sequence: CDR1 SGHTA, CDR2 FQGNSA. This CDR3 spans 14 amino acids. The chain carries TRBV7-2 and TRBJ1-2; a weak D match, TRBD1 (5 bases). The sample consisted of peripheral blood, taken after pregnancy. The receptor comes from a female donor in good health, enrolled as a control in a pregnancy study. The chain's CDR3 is CASSPAGVNYGYTF. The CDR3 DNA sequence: TGTGCCAGCAGCCCGGCGGGGGTCAACTATGGCTACACCTTC. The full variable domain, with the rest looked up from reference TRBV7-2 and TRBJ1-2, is GAGVSQSPSNKVTEKGKDVELRCDPISGHTALYWYRQSLGQGLEFLIYFQGNSAPDKSGLPSDRFSAERTGGSVSTLTIQRTQQEDSAVYLCASSPAGVNYGYTFGSGTRLTVV.